This T cell receptor (beta chain) is drawn from a study of radiation and T cells in renal cell carcinoma. Documented time point: blood 2 weeks post-SBRT. Treatment: 15 Gy SBRT to primary tumor, nephrectomy 4 weeks later. Libraries were prepared by immunoSEQ multiplex PCR; TCRdb keeps only in-frame clonotypes and omits some of them. The profile shows 120,000 or so clones, approximately 80% of them singletons. Germline V gene data show CDR1 as SGHRS and CDR2 as YFSETQ. The CDR3 loop spans 16 amino acids. J was trimmed by 1 base and V by 0 bases; bases with no gene match: 3. The sequence was collected from a woman in her sixties or seventies with renal cell carcinoma. Sequences were derived from blood, sampled from a patient whose treatment included radiotherapy and nephrectomy. The V call is TRBV5-1, the J call TRBJ2-5; 10 positions match TRBD2. The CDR3, as DNA: TGCGCCAGCAGCTTGGTCTTAGCGGGGGGCCAAGAGACCCAGTACTTC. Translation gives CASSLVLAGGQETQYF.